These 10 T cell receptor beta chains were sequenced from one sample in a study of blood T cell repertoires in COVID-19. Sequencing used immunoSEQ multiplex PCR; TCRdb keeps in-frame clones, though not all of them. This table has around 180,000 clones, 80% to 90% appearing once. The sample comprised peripheral blood. These receptors all stem from an elderly woman with COVID-19, enrolled during active disease.

The CDR3 here is CASSFLLYTDTQYF. In nucleotides, the CDR3 is TGTGCCAGCAGCTTCCTCCTCTACACAGATACGCAGTATTTT. This sequence joins TRBV5-5 and TRBJ2-3; no firm D call. Per the germline V gene, CDR1 is SGHKS and CDR2 is YYEKEE (reference sequence). The CDR3 is 14 residues long. V gave up 2 bases and J gave up 2 bases, with 9 bases separating them.

The chain has TRBV2 and TRBJ2-7; the D gene is possibly TRBD1 (6 bases). Trimming pared 7 bases from V and 5 bases from J, leaving 15 bases between. Per germline, CDR1 SNHLY and CDR2 FYNNEI. This CDR3 contains 13 residues. The CDR3 region has the DNA TGTGCCAGCACCGGCCTACCAGGGGACGAGCAGTACTTC. This translates into CASTGLPGDEQYF.

The gene calls are TRBV6-5 and TRBJ2-3, with D possibly being TRBD2 (5 bases). Germline assignment: CDR1 MNHEY and CDR2 SVGAGI. The CDR3 loop spans 15 amino acids. Trimming pared 1 base from V and 0 bases from J, leaving 8 bases between. The CDR3 reads CASSYWSGSTDTQYF. CDR3 sequence (DNA): TGTGCCAGCAGTTACTGGAGCGGTAGCACAGATACGCAGTATTTT.

V gene TRBV5-4 combines with J gene TRBJ1-3; a weak D match, TRBD1 (5 bases). CDR3 length equals 15 residues. Trimming shortened V by 0 bases and J by 2 bases, and 9 bases separated the two germline ends. CDR1 and CDR2 from the germline V gene are SGHNT and YYREEE (reference sequence). CDR3 amino acids: CASSLVSGPGNTIYF. The CDR3 bases are TGTGCCAGCAGCTTGGTGTCAGGGCCTGGAAACACCATATATTTT.

The chain recombines TRBV6-1 with TRBJ2-1, with D maybe TRBD2 (5 bases). The germline V gene has CDR1 MNHNS and CDR2 SASEGT. This CDR3 spans 13 amino acids. Trimming took off 0 bases at V and 8 bases at J, with 8 bases between the two ends. The CDR3 region has the DNA TGTGCCAGCAGTGAAGCGCCGAGGGATGAGCAGTTCTTC. This encodes CASSEAPRDEQFF.

V and J are TRBV19 and TRBJ1-4; tentative D call: TRBD1 (5 bases). Trimming cost V 5 bases and J 8 bases, with 18 bases left between them. Germline CDR1 LNHDA, CDR2 SQIVND (reference sequence). CDR3 length: 15 amino acids. CDR3 protein: CASSRGGTLPEKLFF. CDR3 DNA sequence: TGTGCCAGTAGTCGGGGGGGAACACTACCGGAAAAACTGTTTTTT.

The rearrangement uses TRBV6-5 and TRBJ1-2; D uncertain. The germline V gene encodes CDR1 MNHEY and CDR2 SVGAGI. Trimming shortened V by 6 bases and J by 2 bases, and 13 bases separated the two germline ends. The CDR3 length is 14 residues. This chain's CDR3 is CASSPAGFNYGYTF. Written as DNA, the CDR3 is TGTGCCAGCAGCCCCGCGGGGTTCAACTATGGCTACACCTTC.

The chain links TRBV28 to TRBJ2-3, with a tentative D call TRBD2 (7 bases). This CDR3 is 13 amino acids long. Between the trimmed V and J ends, which lost 5 bases and 4 bases, there was a span of 10 bases. Germline lookup yields CDR1 MDHEN and CDR2 SYDVKM. Here the CDR3 reads CASSEGGSDTQYF. CDR3 DNA sequence: TGTGCCAGCAGTGAGGGGGGGTCAGATACGCAGTATTTT.

Points on this clone: The sample has other DNA sequences that encode this CDR3 too. V usage is TRBV2 and J usage is TRBJ1-2; 7 positions agree with TRBD1. The CDR3 is 13 amino acids. CDR1 and CDR2 from the germline V gene are SNHLY and FYNNEI. V dropped 5 bases and J dropped 3; count of bases not matched to a gene: 3. In DNA, the CDR3 is TGTGCCAGCAGTTGGACAGGCGACTATGGCTACACCTTC. This encodes CASSWTGDYGYTF.

This sequence joins TRBV18 and TRBJ2-7; 14 bases align to TRBD2. This CDR3 has 24 residues. Germline values: CDR1 KGHSH, CDR2 LQKENI. V lost 0 bases, J lost 4 bases, and 26 bases stayed unmatched. The CDR3 region has the DNA TGTGCCAGCTCACCACCGAGCCGCCTTGATCGACTAGCGGGGGGGCCCTCCCGACGTTACGAGCAGTACTTC. It translates to CASSPPSRLDRLAGGPSRRYEQYF.